This T cell receptor beta chain was captured in a study of cytomegalovirus exposure and HLA in healthy donors (dated by TCRdb to 2016 to 2017). With respect to the entire study: An earlier analysis of 550 to 700 of the donors reported 250 to 300 Gb of sequence data and more than 90 million unique TCR beta sequences from 150 million to 200 million T cells. An early release covering roughly 580 HLA-typed donors comprised approximately 300 gigabases of sequencing data and around 86 million unique TCR sequences. Among the approximately 420 genotyped donors, approximately 81% belonged to the genetic ancestry cluster associated with self-reported Caucasian donors. The study aimed to test whether signatures of past pathogen exposure could be identified by cataloging public T cell receptors. Using immunosequencing, the study profiled T cell repertoires from about 610 subjects and related those repertoires to cytomegalovirus serostatus. Along with the approximately 700-subject first cohort, a separate validation cohort of approximately 110 different subjects was used. The study combined high-throughput TCR immunosequencing, statistical association of individual TCRs with disease status, and machine learning to predict cytomegalovirus infection status. In a later analysis, previously published TCR beta repertoires from more than 500 donors were re-analyzed and high-resolution HLA genotyping was added so that TCR occurrence patterns could be studied. The later analysis used no new phenotypic data to find candidate immune exposures, relying instead on TCR beta sequences and their occurrence across donors. In an earlier analysis of a few hundred of the donors, high-throughput TCR beta sequencing was used to judge whether each TCR beta V gene segment behaved as functional or pseudogenic. Alongside the repertoire data, information on donor age, sex, ethnicity and CMV serostatus was compiled. A later genetic analysis used genome-wide SNP genotypes for about three fifths of the 666 donors, treating that subset as a discovery cohort. Every repertoire in the discovery cohort had been generated on one and the same sequencing platform. HLA typing included class I and class II loci at four-digit resolution. The number of donors typed differed by locus, with roughly 629-640 for A, B, C, DRB1 and DQB1, around 500 for DQA1, nearly 610 for DPA1, and around 430 for DPB1. Because of strong linkage in the cohort, roughly five DR-DQ haplotypes were treated as single units for association and clustering. Across about 370 genotyped donors of the cohort, an average of approximately 240,000 unique TCR beta nucleotide sequences per donor were sequenced, and around 19% of those sequences were non-productive. What the work shows at the level of the full study, not this receptor alone: A later analysis found that most CMV-associated TCR beta chains appeared HLA-restricted, with HLA associations seemingly driven largely by CMV exposure. In a later analysis, several top co-occurrence clusters were reported to appear linked to parvovirus B19, influenza, CMV and Epstein-Barr virus. The only immune exposure information available for the cohort was CMV serostatus. It was suggested by the authors that the approach could potentially be generalized to other disease states and immunological phenotypes. Correlated functional status among segregating V segments might reflect linkage disequilibrium, but an unknown experimental factor could not be ruled out. Assigning TCR associations to individual alleles was difficult when HLA alleles, especially DR and DQ, strongly co-occurred. Because the 87-base-pair reads could not distinguish some IMGT-functional V segments, including TRBV6-2 and TRBV6-3, those segments were excluded. A further reported finding was that TCR beta sequences accurately predicted the HLA-A and HLA-B alleles for most subjects in the first cohort. An association between a missense DCLRE1C variant and V-gene and J-gene trimming of TCR beta chains was found in a later genetic analysis and replicated in an independent cohort. A later analysis found that TCR association rates varied across HLA loci, with DRB1 alleles showing the most associated TCRs and HLA-C alleles the fewest. In vitro tests confirmed that a few of the cytomegalovirus-associated TCR beta chains recognize cytomegalovirus antigens. In a later analysis, HLA-associated TCR beta chains showed more clonal expansion and lower generation probabilities than non-associated chains that were equally common. Because HLA typing was unavailable for some donors at each locus, only the typed subset was used in association tests. Most TCR sequences were observed very rarely across donors, whereas some public TCRs were present in many individuals. The classifier was reported to diagnose cytomegalovirus status with high specificity and sensitivity in both the original cohort and the validation cohort. Approximately 18 rarely observed V segments, including chromosome 9 orphons, were excluded from the earlier analysis of approximately 500 of the donors because counts were too low. The presence/absence analyses assumed that sequencing depth was roughly uniform across donors, and that assumption may not be true. A later genetic analysis reported fewer N-insertions in productive TCRs among donors in an Asian-associated ancestry cluster than the roughly 690-donor mean. The cohort was sequenced for TCR beta chains only, and without alpha or paired-chain data the features that could be detected were limited. A later analysis associated some 17,000 TCR beta sequences with specific HLA alleles at a false discovery rate of 0.05. In an earlier analysis of under 600 of the donors, most TCR beta V segments were observed in productive rearrangements about 90% or about 30% of the time, broadly matching IMGT annotations. The study listed 164 TCR beta chains as associated with cytomegalovirus. A cluster of highly shared sequence variants was judged likely to represent a technical artifact of the sequencing pipeline.

The cohort comprised more than 550 healthy bone marrow donors. At the time of sampling, all cohort members were nominally healthy, though unrecorded immune exposures were likely present. The donor tested CMV seronegative, placing the donor among the 350 to 400 seronegative members of the cohort. Each donor provided a peripheral blood sample, and peripheral blood mononuclear cells were used for TCR beta sequencing. The Qiagen DNeasy Blood Extraction Kit was used to extract genomic DNA from the blood cell samples. According to the germline V gene (reference sequence), CDR1 reads MNHEY and CDR2 reads SMNVEV. Trimming costs V 2 bases and J 4 bases, and their ends lie 8 bases apart. There are 13 amino acids in the CDR3, from cysteine to phenylalanine inclusive. The sequence is cut down to CDR3 DNA, 39 bases in frame from base 1. Remarks on this clone: Its antigen has not been determined. The record has no base qualities; no much larger clone is one base away.

The library was generated by the immunoSEQ multiplex PCR assay. The multiplex PCR relied on a mix of 60 forward primers for TCR Vbeta segments and 13 reverse primers for TCR Jbeta segments. Amplification of the CDR3 region of rearranged TCR beta genes was performed with a multiplex PCR assay on genomic DNA. The amplified TCR beta libraries were sequenced on the Illumina HiSeq System as 87-base-pair reads. Concerning the study's data processing: A later analysis counted some 74 million unique TCR beta chains across the 670 or so repertoires, and 10 million to 11 million of these chains were shared by at least two donors. A nearest-neighbor algorithm error-corrected the raw reads and collapsed the reads into unique sequences, merging closely related sequences to remove PCR and sequencing errors. To assign V, D and J gene segments, CDR3 sequences were aligned to IMGT reference sequences. For a sequence to be retained, a match of at least six nucleotides to both a V gene segment and a J gene segment was required. A rearrangement counted as productive if the CDR3 had no stop codons and remained in frame with V and J, and every other rearrangement counted as non-productive. CDR3 was defined by IMGT convention, running from the second conserved V-encoded cysteine to the conserved J-encoded phenylalanine. Sequences without an unambiguous match to a single V gene segment were excluded from the earlier analysis of a few hundred of the donors. An earlier analysis of 587 of the donors called V segments functional above 56.7% productive rearrangements and segregating when the between-donor standard deviation exceeded 5%. A statistical classification framework was built for diagnosing cytomegalovirus status from the catalog of TCR beta chain sequences. A later analysis assigned V and J genes by comparing TCR nucleotide sequences with IMGT/GENE-DB human TR gene sequences. Using the TCRdist pipeline, a later analysis assigned CDR3 sequences along with most-parsimonious VDJ recombination scenarios. A later analysis defined each TCR beta chain by its CDR3 amino acid sequence plus V-gene family, and excluded reads lacking a unique V-gene family. To address suspected cross-contamination and a sequencing artifact, a later analysis removed around 600 highly shared, low-generation-probability nucleotide sequences. A later analysis calculated a clonal expansion index for each public chain from normalized within-repertoire ranks of inferred template counts. In a later analysis, generation probabilities were computed with a VDJ recombination model fitted to out-of-frame rearrangements, and the resulting probabilities were checked against IGoR. A later analysis scored TCR-TCR, TCR-HLA and TCR-CMV co-occurrence with hypergeometric tests, applying a repertoire-size bias correction to TCR pairs. In a later analysis, false discovery rates were estimated by permuting HLA or CMV assignments 20 times. A later analysis grouped co-occurring TCRs with DBSCAN, adding TCRdist sequence similarity when clustering within HLA-allele-positive subsets. For co-occurrence clustering, repertoires with fewer than 30,000 or more than 120,000 public chains were excluded, along with 4 to 6 repertoires with anomalous nucleotide sharing. TCRdb stores this immuneACCESS table with in-frame sequences only. Part of the clones is absent; in the studies checked, under half of the shortfall reflects unresolved V genes, and no reason is known for the rest. Clonal size and the V and J genes are those of that table, whereas D and trimming came from the DNA. In this sample the table shows 200,000 to 250,000 clones, roughly 89% of which occur a single time. In total, the top ten clones hold about 1% of the sample.

This TCR came from a woman under 30 in good health and CMV-seronegative. The sample was PBMCs. This sequence uses TRBV27 and TRBJ1-2, with the D gene not clear enough to name. The CDR3 region: CASSLGQTYGYTF. The DNA sequence reads TGTGCCAGCAGTTTAGGGCAGACCTATGGCTACACCTTC.